The rows below give T cell receptor beta chains drawn from one sample of a study of regulatory T cells in long-lasting Graves disease. A single record per CDR3 protein comes from TCRdb applying MiXCR to the multiplex PCR reads. The sample consists of roughly 400,000 distinct CDR3 sequences, around 17% of them appearing once. The sample was also linked to a second study, of T cells in Graves' hyperthyroidism and ophthalmopathy.

This specimen was peripheral blood mononuclear cells (PBMCs), taken at new diagnosis, from a patient treated with antithyroid drugs. These receptors were taken from a woman under 30 with Graves disease. Both conserved end residues are part of each CDR3. D genes are given only for firm matches. Not all rows give a size; the values are once, few, many and, for expanded clones, a class.

size,J,V,D,DNA,CDR3
.,TRBJ2-1,TRBV2,.,TGTGCCAGCAGTGAAGACCTCTTAGCGGAAAATGGGCAGTTCTTC,CASSEDLLAENGQFF
few,TRBJ2-1,TRBV6-2/TRBV6-3,TRBD1,TGTGCCAGCAGTTACCGGACAGGTTACAATGAGCAGTTCTTC,CASSYRTGYNEQFF
many,TRBJ1-1,TRBV3-1,.,TGTGCCAGCAGCCAAGGGACGGTTGAAGCTTTCTTT,CASSQGTVEAFF
many,TRBJ1-5,TRBV28,TRBD1,TGTGCCAGTGCACAGGGGGCGGGGCCCCAGCATTTT,CASAQGAGPQHF
.,TRBJ2-7,TRBV6-2/TRBV6-3,TRBD2,TGTGCCAGCAGATCCGCCGGGACTAGCGGGCACGAGCAGTACTTC,CASRSAGTSGHEQYF
many,TRBJ2-1,TRBV7-9,TRBD1,TGTGCCAGCAGCATCCGACAGGGAGAGCAGTTCTTC,CASSIRQGEQFF
many,TRBJ1-4,TRBV20-1,.,TGCAGTGCTACCGACAGAGCAACTAATGAAAAACTGTTTTTT,CSATDRATNEKLFF
.,TRBJ2-1,TRBV4-3,.,TGCGCCAGCAGCCAAGTCTTCGGGTCTGGCTCCTACAATGAGCAGTTCTTC,CASSQVFGSGSYNEQFF
.,TRBJ2-1,TRBV20-1,TRBD2,TGCAGTGCTAGAGCTCTCACGGGACTAGCGGGAGGAGTCAGCAATGAGCAGTTCTTC,CSARALTGLAGGVSNEQFF
.,TRBJ1-5,TRBV7-9,TRBD1,TGTGCCAGCAGCCACTCAACAGGGGAGGGCAATCAGCCCCAGCATTTT,CASSHSTGEGNQPQHF
few,TRBJ2-5,TRBV10-2,TRBD2,TGCGCCAGCACTAGCGGGAGCCAAGAGACCCAGTACTTC,CASTSGSQETQYF
.,TRBJ2-3,TRBV14,.,TGTGCCAGCAGCCAAGTTGCGGACGGCACAGATACGCAGTATTTT,CASSQVADGTDTQYF
.,TRBJ2-7,TRBV3-1,TRBD2,TGTGCCAGCAGCCAAACGGGAGGGCCCAACGAGCAGTACTTC,CASSQTGGPNEQYF
many,TRBJ1-1,TRBV30,.,TGTGCCTGGTGCACAGGGCTGAGCACTGAAGCTTTCTTT,CAWCTGLSTEAFF
many,TRBJ2-1,TRBV6-5,TRBD1,TGTGCCAGCAGTTACGGACAGGGGCTTAGGTTCTTC,CASSYGQGLRFF
.,TRBJ1-3,TRBV12-3/TRBV12-4,TRBD1,TGTGCCAGCAGATCGACAGGGGACGGTGGAAACACCATATATTTT,CASRSTGDGGNTIYF
many,TRBJ2-5,TRBV28,TRBD1,TGTGCCAGCAGTTCCGGGACAGGGGTAGAGACCCAGTACTTC,CASSSGTGVETQYF
few,TRBJ2-1,TRBV9,TRBD1,TGTGCCAGCAGCTCGAGGGGGCGCCCTTTCAATGAGCAGTTCTTC,CASSSRGRPFNEQFF
few,TRBJ2-7,TRBV4-1,TRBD2,TGCGCCAGCAGCTCAAGGGTTACGGGAGGGCCTAAAGAGCAGTACTTC,CASSSRVTGGPKEQYF
few,TRBJ2-7,TRBV5-1,.,TGCGCCAGCAGCTTGGGCCAGGGCTTCTCCTACGAGCAGTACTTC,CASSLGQGFSYEQYF
.,TRBJ1-2,TRBV20-1,TRBD1,TGCAGTGCTAGCGCAGGGGGCTCACTCGGCTACACCTTC,CSASAGGSLGYTF
many,TRBJ2-3,TRBV5-1,TRBD1,TGCGCCAGCAGCCCGGGACAGTTTGGTGATACGCAGTATTTT,CASSPGQFGDTQYF
many,TRBJ2-1,TRBV29-1,TRBD1,TGCAGCGTTGACTTGGGACAGGGGGCTCATGAGCAGTTCTTC,CSVDLGQGAHEQFF